One and the same sample provided the 7 T cell receptor beta chains below, sequenced in a study of T cells expressing NK-cell markers. Reprocessing the 5' RACE reads, TCRdb reports a single entry for every CDR3 protein and omits DNA. The table counts roughly 180,000 distinct CDR3 sequences; 20% to 25% lies in the top ten. Material: blood T cells: a sorted CD56 or NKG2C T cell subset, CD4+ or CD8+ T cells, or bulk PBMC T cells (not recorded which). The receptors here all came from a man aged 18-75 years in good health.

This chain connects TRBV5-5 to TRBJ2-2; TCRdb's D gene call, TRBD1, goes unchecked for lack of DNA. CDR1 SGHKS and CDR2 YYEKEE come from the germline V gene (reference sequence). This CDR3 comprises 16 residues. CDR3: CASSLRDREGTGELFF.

The chain's CDR3 is CASSYSEASGGHEQFF. The genes are TRBV6-5 and TRBJ2-1; with no DNA, the TCRdb D assignment of TRBD2 cannot be verified. Germline values: CDR1 MNHEY, CDR2 SVGAGI. The CDR3 sequence is 16 residues long.

V is TRBV7-3 and J is TRBJ2-7; TCRdb names TRBD2, which stays unverified in the absence of DNA. The germline V gene encodes CDR1 SGHTA and CDR2 FQGTGA. This CDR3 spans 15 amino acids. This chain's CDR3 is CASSQALGGSYEQYF.

The chain has TRBV6-2 or TRBV6-3 and TRBJ2-5; TCRdb reports TRBD1, a call that lacks DNA to check it against. This CDR3 has 16 amino acids. Germline V lookup: CDR1 MNHEY, CDR2 SVGEGT. The CDR3 loop reads CASSYLQPGSQETQYF.

The genes are TRBV5-6 and TRBJ1-2; the TRBD1 assignment by TCRdb is unverifiable without DNA. The CDR3 runs 17 residues. The germline V gene has CDR1 SGHDT and CDR2 YYEEEE. CDR3 in amino acids: CASSLVGREQGRYGYTF. Filled out from reference TRBV5-6 and TRBJ1-2, the complete variable domain reads DAGVTQSPTHLIKTRGQQVTLRCSPKSGHDTVSWYQQALGQGPQFIFQYYEEEERQRGNFPDRFSGHQFPNYSSELNVNALLLGDSALYLCASSLVGREQGRYGYTFGSGTRLTVV.

The CDR3 spells CASSLGTGVGEQYF. The rearrangement uses TRBV5-1 and TRBJ2-7. The CDR3 contains 14 residues. Germline values: CDR1 SGHRS, CDR2 YFSETQ.

The genes are TRBV11-2 and TRBJ2-7; as DNA is missing, the TRBD1 call by TCRdb cannot be tested. Germline V gene data show CDR1 as SGHAT and CDR2 as FQNNGV. The CDR3 extends over 18 amino acids. The CDR3 protein is CASSLEGETTVGIYEQYF.